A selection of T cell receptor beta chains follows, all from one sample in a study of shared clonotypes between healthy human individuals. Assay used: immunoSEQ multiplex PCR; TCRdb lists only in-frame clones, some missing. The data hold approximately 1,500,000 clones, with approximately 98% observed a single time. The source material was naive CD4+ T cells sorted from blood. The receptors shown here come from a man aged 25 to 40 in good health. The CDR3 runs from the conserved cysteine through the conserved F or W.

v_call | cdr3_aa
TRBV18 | CASSPPRDEKLFF
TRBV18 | CASSPRTGAYEQYF
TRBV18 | CASSPPGRSRSYEQYF
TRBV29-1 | CSVTPNQETQYF
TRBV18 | CASSRDVNTEAFF
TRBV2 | CASRGTGSTEAFF
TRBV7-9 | CASSLFASPDEQYF
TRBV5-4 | CASSPGTGRYEQYF
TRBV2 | CASSDQPFYEQYF
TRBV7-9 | CASSIRAGGGTGELFF
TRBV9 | CASSVESSGANVLTF
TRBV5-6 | CASSYLRDRGRGETQYF
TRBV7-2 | CASSYQQTNTGELFF
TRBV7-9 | CASSGDTKLFF
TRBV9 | CASSVRGGAYAEAFF
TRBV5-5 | CASSPRDLLNQPQHF
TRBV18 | CASSLLKGRDGYTF
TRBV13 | CASSPSGQGSYEQYF
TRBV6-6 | CASRGLARADTQYF
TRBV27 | CASSSLALTDTQYF
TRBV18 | CASSLRQGRDQPQHF
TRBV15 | CATSRERAGVGTQYF
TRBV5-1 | CASSVRLAGTYNEQFF
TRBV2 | CASSRLTHTDTQYF
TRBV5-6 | CASSFLVPGELFF
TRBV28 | CASSGTGVETQYF
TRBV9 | CASSVEMDRPGNTIYF
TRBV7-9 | CASSLVGGETQYF
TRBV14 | CASSQLDRDREYF
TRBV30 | CAWFRTAGTGELFF
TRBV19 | CASSIRFDQEQFF
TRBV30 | CAWSVDRYYGYTF
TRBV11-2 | CASSFRPLYEQYF
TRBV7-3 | CASSYSRAGGTDTQYF
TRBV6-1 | CASDRTGAYYGYTF
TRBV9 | CASSVDVFPSSYEQYF
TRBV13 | CASSLNRGRTYEQYF
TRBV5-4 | CASGGQGLTSGSSYNEQFF
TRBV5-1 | CASSLFPLVTDTQYF